Below, 25 T cell receptor beta chains from the same sample are listed, as sequenced in a study of PD-1 blockade in classical Hodgkin lymphoma. Sequencing was performed with immunoSEQ multiplex PCR; in TCRdb, only in-frame clones are kept and a portion is missing. Of 42,000 or so clones listed, around 83% are singletons. Relapses following autologous stem cell transplantation were seen in all patients, with brentuximab vedotin exposure varying. Source: peripheral blood mononuclear cells (PBMCs), taken before the second cycle of nivolumab. Source of these receptors: a human donor with classical Hodgkin lymphoma.

J is TRBJ2-1 and V is TRBV19; D possibly matches TRBD1 or TRBD2 (5 bases each). Germline loops: CDR1 LNHDA, CDR2 SQIVND (reference sequence). Trimming removed 4 bases at V and 3 bases at J, with 13 bases between. This CDR3 region has 15 residues. The CDR3 loop reads CASSTGTAFYNEQFF. The CDR3 nucleotides are TGTGCCAGTAGTACCGGGACGGCCTTCTACAATGAGCAGTTCTTC. Drawing the rest from reference TRBV19 and TRBJ2-1, the complete variable domain is DGGITQSPKYLFRKEGQNVTLSCEQNLNHDAMYWYRQDPGQGLRLIYYSQIVNDFQKGDIAEGYSVSREKKESFPLTVTSAQKNPTAFYLCASSTGTAFYNEQFFGPGTRLTVL.

This chain connects TRBV7-2 to TRBJ1-5, with D perhaps matching TRBD1 (5 bases). Trimming shortened V by 1 base and J by 2 bases, and 6 bases separated the two germline ends. The CDR3 has 14 amino acids. Germline loops: CDR1 SGHTA, CDR2 FQGNSA. The CDR3 reads CASSLVGGNQPQHF. The CDR3 DNA follows: TGTGCCAGCAGCTTAGTAGGGGGCAATCAGCCCCAGCATTTT.

This clone was seen a few times. Within the sample, other DNA sequences also encode this same CDR3. This chain joins TRBV6-5 and TRBJ1-2; tentative D call: TRBD1 (5 bases). This CDR3 comprises 12 residues. V lost 6 bases, J lost 8 bases, and 13 bases lay in between. From germline, CDR1 is MNHEY and CDR2 SVGAGI. CDR3 nucleotides: TGTGCCAGCAGCCCAGGGCCGGGCGGCTACACCTTC. Amino acids: CASSPGPGGYTF.

The V call is TRBV9, the J call TRBJ2-2; 8 bases fit TRBD2. CDR3 length: 17 amino acids. The V gene end was trimmed by 4 bases and the J gene end by 5 bases; junction bases not matched to a gene: 13. CDR1 and CDR2 from the germline V gene are SGDLS and YYNGEE. DNA of the CDR3: TGTGCCAGCAGCCTCACCGAGCGGGGGCCGATTACCGGGGAGCTGTTTTTT. Residues: CASSLTERGPITGELFF.

The J gene is TRBJ2-3, the V gene TRBV19, with 13 bases identical to TRBD2. J gave up 0 bases and V 5 bases, and 11 bases lay outside the gene matches. The CDR3 runs to 19 residues. The germline V gene has CDR1 LNHDA and CDR2 SQIVND (reference sequence). CDR3 nucleotide sequence: TGTGCCAGTAGTTTTCGGGGACTAGCGGGACCTTCGAGCACAGATACGCAGTATTTT. It specifies CASSFRGLAGPSSTDTQYF. The whole variable domain, filled in from reference TRBV19 and TRBJ2-3, reads DGGITQSPKYLFRKEGQNVTLSCEQNLNHDAMYWYRQDPGQGLRLIYYSQIVNDFQKGDIAEGYSVSREKKESFPLTVTSAQKNPTAFYLCASSFRGLAGPSSTDTQYFGPGTRLTVL.

As DNA, the CDR3 is TGTGCCAGCAGCGGACTCGACGAGCAGTACTTC. It encodes CASSGLDEQYF. The V call is TRBV7-2, the J call TRBJ2-7, with D possibly being TRBD2 (5 bases). The V and J ends lost 5 bases and 5 bases respectively, with 7 bases between them. Germline V CDR1 and CDR2: SGHTA, FQGNSA. The CDR3 consists of 11 residues.

The gene calls are TRBV6-4 and TRBJ2-3, with D possibly TRBD2 on 5 matching bases. Germline CDR1 MRHNA, CDR2 SNTAGT. Trimming left V 3 bases short and J 4 bases short, with 11 bases between. CDR3 size: 14 residues. CDR3 sequence: CASSEKLGPDTQYF. The CDR3 DNA follows: TGTGCCAGCAGTGAAAAACTAGGACCAGATACGCAGTATTTT.

The CDR3 here is CASSTPGGLYGYTF. Written as DNA, the CDR3 is TGTGCCAGCAGCACACCCGGCGGCCTCTATGGCTACACCTTC. The rearrangement links TRBV7-2 to TRBJ1-2; D gene ambiguous. The CDR3 spans 14 residues. V shed 5 bases and J shed 4 bases, with 14 bases lying between them. Germline CDR1 SGHTA, CDR2 FQGNSA.

By proportion, this clone is medium-sized. CDR3 nucleotides: TGTGCCAGCAGCCCAATAGGGACGGCCAACACTGAAGCTTTCTTT. Protein product: CASSPIGTANTEAFF. The chain recombines TRBV4-2 with TRBJ1-1, with D perhaps TRBD1 (5 bases). The CDR3 has 15 residues. The V gene lost 4 bases and the J gene lost 2 bases, with 14 bases spanning the gap. Germline V gives CDR1 LGHNA, CDR2 YNFKEQ.

The chain links TRBV7-3 to TRBJ2-5; 7 nucleotides align to TRBD2. V lost 3 bases, J lost 4 bases, and 8 bases stayed unmatched. This CDR3 is 15 amino acids long. Per germline, CDR1 SGHTA and CDR2 FQGTGA. CDR3 DNA sequence: TGTGCCAGCAGCTTGGCCCCGACTAGCTCAGAGACCCAGTACTTC. Protein sequence: CASSLAPTSSETQYF.

V is TRBV28 and J is TRBJ2-1, with a possible D match to TRBD1 (6 bases). The CDR3 contains 15 residues. Trimming took 5 bases from V and 4 from J, leaving 15 bases between them. CDR1 and CDR2 (germline): MDHEN, SYDVKM. The CDR3 nucleotides read TGTGCCAGCAGTAACCGACAGGAAATATACAATGAGCAGTTCTTC. It encodes CASSNRQEIYNEQFF.

The chain recombines TRBV5-4 with TRBJ2-7, with 12 bases lining up with TRBD1. This CDR3 is built from 16 residues. The germline V gene has CDR1 SGHNT and CDR2 YYREEE (reference sequence). The V and J ends lost 5 bases and 6 bases, in that order; junction bases with no gene match: 12. The CDR3 nucleotides read TGTGCCAGCAGTCCAACGCCGGGACAGGGGGCGGCCGAGCAGTACTTC. It codes for CASSPTPGQGAAEQYF.

J is TRBJ2-7 and V is TRBV27; D is undetermined. V was pared by 3 bases and J by 1 base, with 7 bases between. CDR1 and CDR2 from the germline V gene are MNHEY and SMNVEV (reference sequence). The CDR3 spans 13 residues. The CDR3 is CASSLAPSYEQYF. The CDR3 nucleotides are TGTGCCAGCAGTTTGGCCCCATCCTACGAGCAGTACTTC.

This clone has only one observation. The chain uses TRBV28 and TRBJ1-2; maybe TRBD1 (6 bases). Germline V gives CDR1 MDHEN, CDR2 SYDVKM. V gave up 5 bases and J gave up 4 bases, with 23 bases separating them. The length of the CDR3 is 17 residues. The CDR3, as DNA: TGTGCCAGCAGTAGGACAAACCGGGACATTTTAGGCTATGGCTACACCTTC. Amino acid sequence: CASSRTNRDILGYGYTF.

The V and J genes are TRBV6-4 and TRBJ2-5; 11 positions match TRBD2. The CDR3 is 15 amino acids. The V segment lost 5 bases and the J segment 2 bases; nucleotides outside the gene matches: 4. The V gene's germline CDR1 is MRHNA and CDR2 SNTAGT. The CDR3 reads CASSISGGEQETQYF. The CDR3 nucleotides read TGTGCCAGCAGTATTAGCGGGGGGGAACAAGAGACCCAGTACTTC.

The chain's CDR3 is CASSRDRSSYEQYF. The CDR3, as DNA: TGTGCCAGTAGTAGGGACAGAAGCTCCTACGAGCAGTACTTC. The chain has TRBV19 and TRBJ2-7; 7 bases line up with TRBD1. Germline-derived CDR1 and CDR2 are LNHDA and SQIVND (reference sequence). V dropped 4 bases and J dropped 0; count of bases not matched to a gene: 3. The CDR3 sequence is 14 residues long.

The J gene is TRBJ2-1, the V gene TRBV10-1; TRBD2 matches at 8 bases. The CDR3 is 15 residues long. The V gene end was trimmed by 3 bases and the J gene end by 8 bases; junction bases not matched to a gene: 9. Germline V gives CDR1 WNHNN, CDR2 SYGVQD (reference sequence). CDR3 DNA sequence: TGCGCCAGCAGTGAAAGCGGGAGTCCCCGGGATGAGCAGTTCTTC. The encoded protein is CASSESGSPRDEQFF.

DNA for the CDR3: TGCGCCAGCAGCCGAGGGGGGACACCGGGACTAATGATCTACGAGCAGTACTTC. Translated, it gives CASSRGGTPGLMIYEQYF. J is TRBJ2-7 and V is TRBV5-1, with a possible D match to TRBD2 (7 bases). The length of the CDR3 is 18 residues. Deletions cut 4 bases from V and 3 bases from J, with 26 bases between. CDR1 is SGHRS and CDR2 is YFSETQ in the germline V gene.

The CDR3 DNA is TGCGCCAGCAGCCAAGATCTAGATCAGCCCCAGCATTTT. Encoded protein: CASSQDLDQPQHF. The rearrangement links TRBV4-3 to TRBJ1-5; no definite D call. This CDR3 spans 13 amino acids. Germline V gene lookup returns CDR1 LGHNA and CDR2 YSLEER. V lost 0 bases and J 5 bases, leaving 5 bases between the germline ends.

This clone appeared a single time. The chain joins TRBV14 to TRBJ2-7; a possible D gene is TRBD2 (6 bases). Germline V gene data show CDR1 as SGHDN and CDR2 as FVKESK. This CDR3 has 14 amino acids. V lost 5 bases and J lost 0, with 11 bases in between. The CDR3 coding sequence is TGTGCCAGCAGCTTCGGGGGTTCCTCCTACGAGCAGTACTTC. Translating it yields CASSFGGSSYEQYF.

This chain joins TRBV4-1 and TRBJ2-7; no clear D gene. Per germline, CDR1 MGHRA and CDR2 YSYEKL. Trimming took 5 bases from V and 0 from J, leaving 17 bases between them. This CDR3 has 16 amino acids. Here the CDR3 reads CASSSLGPPLSYEQYF. The CDR3 DNA reads TGCGCCAGCAGCTCCCTTGGGCCCCCCCTCTCCTACGAGCAGTACTTC.

The chain employs TRBV5-1 and TRBJ2-3; 7 bases agree with TRBD1. The CDR3 is made up of 16 amino acids. Germline assignment: CDR1 SGHRS and CDR2 YFSETQ. V was pared by 4 bases and J by 0 bases, with 8 bases of the junction left unmatched. Written as DNA, the CDR3 is TGCGCCAGCAGCCCCCACAGGGGATCTAGCACAGATACGCAGTATTTT. This codes for CASSPHRGSSTDTQYF. Combining the CDR3 with reference TRBV5-1 and TRBJ2-3 gives the whole variable domain KAGVTQTPRYLIKTRGQQVTLSCSPISGHRSVSWYQQTPGQGLQFLFEYFSETQRNKGNFPGRFSGRQFSNSRSEMNVSTLELGDSALYLCASSPHRGSSTDTQYFGPGTRLTVL.

This clone was seen only a few times. This rearrangement joins TRBV10-3 to TRBJ1-2; no clear D gene. The ends were cut back, 3 bases at V and 7 bases at J, with 9 bases in the middle. Germline V gene lookup returns CDR1 ENHRY and CDR2 SYGVKD. The CDR3 is 12 residues long. The CDR3 sequence: CAISEGGFGYTF. The CDR3, as DNA: TGTGCCATCAGTGAAGGAGGGTTTGGCTACACCTTC.

This CDR3 reads CASTGQANQPQHF. The CDR3 DNA is TGTGCCAGCACGGGACAGGCCAATCAGCCCCAGCATTTT. The chain employs TRBV10-3 and TRBJ1-5; TRBD1 aligns across 8 bases. The CDR3 sequence is 13 residues long. The ends lost 10 bases at V and 3 bases at J; junction bases unmatched: 5. Per the germline V gene, CDR1 is ENHRY and CDR2 is SYGVKD.

The chain links TRBV7-9 to TRBJ1-4; D uncertain. The germline V gene encodes CDR1 SEHNR and CDR2 FQNEAQ (reference sequence). This CDR3 is 17 amino acids long. Trimming stripped 3 bases from V and 0 bases from J, with 14 bases between. CDR3 amino acids: CASSLMGGSATNEKLFF. CDR3 DNA sequence: TGTGCCAGCAGCTTGATGGGAGGGTCTGCAACTAATGAAAAACTGTTTTTT.